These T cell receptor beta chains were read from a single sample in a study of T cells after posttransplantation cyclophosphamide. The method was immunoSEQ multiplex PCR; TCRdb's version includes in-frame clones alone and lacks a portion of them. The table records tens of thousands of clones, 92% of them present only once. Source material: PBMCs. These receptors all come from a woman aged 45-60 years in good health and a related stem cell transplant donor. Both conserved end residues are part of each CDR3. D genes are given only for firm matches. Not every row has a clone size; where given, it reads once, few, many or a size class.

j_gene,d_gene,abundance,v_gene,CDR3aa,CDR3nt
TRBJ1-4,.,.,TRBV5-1,CASSVPAGRTTNEKLFF,TGCGCCAGCAGCGTTCCCGCGGGGAGGACAACTAATGAAAAACTGTTTTTT
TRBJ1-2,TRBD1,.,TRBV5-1,CASSLGAGQGSAGYTF,TGCGCCAGCAGCTTGGGCGCAGGACAGGGTAGCGCTGGCTACACCTTC
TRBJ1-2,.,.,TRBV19,CASQRDYGYTF,TGTGCCAGTCAGAGGGACTATGGCTACACCTTC
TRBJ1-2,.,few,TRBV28,CASSPGGSNYGYTF,TGTGCCAGCAGCCCGGGGGGTTCAAACTATGGCTACACCTTC
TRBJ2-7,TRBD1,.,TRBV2,CASRLIGTGNYEQYF,TGTGCCAGCAGACTCATCGGGACAGGGAACTACGAGCAGTACTTC
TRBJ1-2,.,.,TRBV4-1,CASSPPGGGYTF,TGCGCCAGCAGCCCGCCAGGAGGAGGCTACACCTTC
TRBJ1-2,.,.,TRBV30,CAWIQGLRGSF,TGTGCCTGGATTCAGGGGTTAAGGGGGTCCTTC
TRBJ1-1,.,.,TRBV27,CASTGTLNTEAFF,TGTGCCAGCACCGGGACATTGAACACTGAAGCTTTCTTT
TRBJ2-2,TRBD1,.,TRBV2,CASKGTVNTGELFF,TGTGCCAGCAAGGGGACAGTGAACACCGGGGAGCTGTTTTTT
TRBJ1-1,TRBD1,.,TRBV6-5,CASSSSRTGGLTEAFF,TGTGCCAGCAGTTCGTCACGGACAGGGGGCCTGACTGAAGCTTTCTTT
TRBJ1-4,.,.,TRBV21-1,CASRLVGLEKEKLFF,TGTGCCAGCAGACTTGTGGGGCTCGAGAAGGAAAAACTGTTTTTT
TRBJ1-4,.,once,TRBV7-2,CASSPTPGTNEKLFF,TGTGCCAGCAGCCCTACTCCAGGCACTAATGAAAAACTGTTTTTT
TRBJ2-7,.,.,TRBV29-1,CSVGGDEQYF,TGCAGCGTTGGGGGGGACGAGCAGTACTTC
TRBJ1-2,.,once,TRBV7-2,CASKPGHQNYGYTF,TGTGCCAGCAAACCGGGACATCAGAACTATGGCTACACCTTC
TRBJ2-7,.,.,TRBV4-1,CASSQDRQGRYEQYF,TGCGCCAGCAGCCAAGATAGGCAGGGCCGCTACGAGCAGTACTTC
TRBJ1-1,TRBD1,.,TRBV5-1,CASSLRTGFSPTEAFF,TGCGCCAGCAGCCTCCGGACAGGGTTTTCCCCCACTGAAGCTTTCTTT
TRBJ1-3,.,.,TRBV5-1,CASSLAGGAGNTIYF,TGCGCCAGCAGCTTGGCGGGGGGGGCTGGAAACACCATATATTTT
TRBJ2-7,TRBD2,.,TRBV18,CASSPAGTSNEQYF,TGTGCCAGCTCACCCGCCGGGACTAGCAACGAGCAGTACTTC
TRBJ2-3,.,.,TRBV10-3,CAIRWRERTDTQYF,TGTGCCATCAGGTGGAGGGAACGCACAGATACGCAGTATTTT
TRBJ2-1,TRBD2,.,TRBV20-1,CSGREDDEQFF,TGCAGTGGGCGGGAGGATGATGAGCAGTTCTTC
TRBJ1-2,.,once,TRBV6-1,CASSEGANNYGYTF,TGTGCCAGCAGTGAGGGGGCTAATAACTATGGCTACACCTTC
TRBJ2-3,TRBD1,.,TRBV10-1,CASSSDRGTDTQYF,TGCGCCAGCAGTTCGGACAGGGGGACAGATACGCAGTATTTT
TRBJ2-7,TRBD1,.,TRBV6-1,CASSRDRAKLEQYF,TGTGCCAGCAGTCGGGACAGGGCCAAACTCGAGCAGTACTTC
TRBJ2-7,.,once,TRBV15,CATSRSSGTAIYEQYF,TGTGCCACCAGCAGATCGTCCGGAACAGCCATCTACGAGCAGTACTTC
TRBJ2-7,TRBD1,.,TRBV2,CASNTPGQVSYEQYF,TGTGCCAGCAATACTCCGGGACAGGTCTCCTACGAGCAGTACTTC
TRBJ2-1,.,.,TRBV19,CASRTTGFDEQFF,TGTGCCAGTAGGACAACAGGGTTCGATGAGCAGTTCTTC
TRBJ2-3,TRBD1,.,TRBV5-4,CASSRTGGLDTQYF,TGTGCCAGCAGCCGGACAGGGGGCTTAGATACGCAGTATTTT
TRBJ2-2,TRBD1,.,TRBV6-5,CASSPDRGGTGELFF,TGTGCCAGCAGCCCGGACAGGGGGGGCACCGGGGAGCTGTTTTTT
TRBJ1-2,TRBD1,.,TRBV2,CASSWTGGGYTF,TGTGCCAGCAGCTGGACAGGGGGCGGCTACACCTTC
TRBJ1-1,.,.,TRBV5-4,CASSLGGLTEAFF,TGTGCCAGCAGCTTGGGGGGACTGACTGAAGCTTTCTTT
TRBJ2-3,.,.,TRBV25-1,CASKDTGPSDTQYF,TGTGCCAGCAAAGACACAGGGCCCTCAGATACGCAGTATTTT
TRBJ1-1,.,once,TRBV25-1,CASSPDTEAFF,TGTGCCAGCAGCCCGGACACTGAAGCTTTCTTT
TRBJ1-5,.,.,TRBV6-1,CASSEPWTGNQPQHF,TGTGCCAGCAGTGAGCCCTGGACAGGCAATCAGCCCCAGCATTTT
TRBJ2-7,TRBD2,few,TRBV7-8,CASSFRGGQGAYEQYF,TGTGCCAGCAGCTTTAGGGGAGGGCAGGGCGCCTACGAGCAGTACTTC
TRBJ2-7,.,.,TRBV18,CASSPPGHIAYEQYF,TGTGCCAGCTCTCCCCCGGGACATATAGCCTACGAGCAGTACTTC
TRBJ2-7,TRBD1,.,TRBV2,CASSLGQGGQYF,TGTGCCAGCAGTTTGGGACAGGGCGGGCAGTACTTC
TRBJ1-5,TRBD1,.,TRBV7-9,CASSPQGANNQPQHF,TGTGCCAGCAGCCCCCAGGGGGCGAACAATCAGCCCCAGCATTTT
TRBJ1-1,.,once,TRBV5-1,CASSAGQYQSTEAFF,TGCGCCAGCAGCGCCGGACAGTACCAGAGCACTGAAGCTTTCTTT
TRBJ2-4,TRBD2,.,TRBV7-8,CASSPRSSGGTGTVDPKNIQYF,TGTGCCAGCAGCCCTCGGAGTAGCGGGGGGACTGGGACAGTGGACCCCAAAAACATTCAGTACTTC
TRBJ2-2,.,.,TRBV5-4,CASSLVSNTGELFF,TGTGCCAGCAGCTTGGTCTCCAACACCGGGGAGCTGTTTTTT
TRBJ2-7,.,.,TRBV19,CASSIGLVSYEQYF,TGTGCCAGTAGTATCGGACTGGTCTCCTACGAGCAGTACTTC
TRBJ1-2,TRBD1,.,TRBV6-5,CASSYSGTGEAGYTF,TGTGCCAGCAGTTACTCCGGGACAGGGGAAGCTGGCTACACCTTC
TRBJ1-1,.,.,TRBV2,CASSAQGTPAEAFF,TGTGCCAGCAGCGCACAGGGTACGCCGGCTGAAGCTTTCTTT
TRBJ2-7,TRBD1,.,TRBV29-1,CSVEGGGRSSYEQYF,TGCAGCGTTGAAGGAGGGGGCAGAAGCTCCTACGAGCAGTACTTC
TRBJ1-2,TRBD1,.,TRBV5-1,CASSWGQGDGYTF,TGCGCCAGCAGCTGGGGACAGGGAGATGGCTACACCTTC
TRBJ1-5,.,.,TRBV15,CATSRDRGDHSNQPQHF,TGTGCCACCAGCAGAGATCGAGGTGACCATAGCAATCAGCCCCAGCATTTT
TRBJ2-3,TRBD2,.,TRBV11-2,CASGAGTSGRDTQYF,TGTGCCAGCGGGGCCGGGACTAGCGGGAGAGATACGCAGTATTTT
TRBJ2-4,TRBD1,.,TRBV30,CAWSVQGKNIQYF,TGTGCCTGGAGTGTACAGGGGAAAAACATTCAGTACTTC
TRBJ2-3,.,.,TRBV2,CASSESFLRNTQYF,TGTGCCAGCAGTGAAAGTTTTCTGCGAAATACGCAGTATTTT
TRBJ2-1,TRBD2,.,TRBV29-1,CSVVAGPEQFF,TGCAGCGTGGTAGCGGGGCCCGAGCAGTTCTTC
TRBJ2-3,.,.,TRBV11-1,CASSLGQGTDTQYF,TGTGCCAGCAGCTTAGGACAGGGCACAGATACGCAGTATTTT
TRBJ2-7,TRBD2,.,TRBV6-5,CASRGGNTYEQYF,TGTGCCAGCCGGGGGGGGAATACCTACGAGCAGTACTTC
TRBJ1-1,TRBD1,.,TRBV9,CASSALTGGTEAFF,TGTGCCAGCAGCGCCTTGACAGGGGGCACTGAAGCTTTCTTT
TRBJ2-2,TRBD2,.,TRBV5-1,CASSRGDNTGELFF,TGCGCCAGCAGCCGGGGGGATAACACCGGGGAGCTGTTTTTT
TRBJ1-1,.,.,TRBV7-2,CASSPDTNTEAFF,TGTGCCAGCAGCCCTGACACGAACACTGAAGCTTTCTTT
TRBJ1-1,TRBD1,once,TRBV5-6,CASSPILRGRSSTEAFF,TGTGCCAGCAGCCCAATTCTCAGGGGGCGCTCTTCCACTGAAGCTTTCTTT
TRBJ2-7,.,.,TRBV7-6,CASSKSETSSYEQYF,TGTGCCAGCAGCAAATCTGAGACTTCCTCCTACGAGCAGTACTTC
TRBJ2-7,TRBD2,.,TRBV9,CASSVSGGHYYEQYF,TGTGCCAGCAGCGTTAGCGGGGGCCATTACTACGAGCAGTACTTC
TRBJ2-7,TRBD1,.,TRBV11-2,CASSSPGQGFYEQYF,TGTGCCAGCAGCTCACCGGGACAGGGCTTCTACGAGCAGTACTTC
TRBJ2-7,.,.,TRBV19,CASRPPHAGTATYEQYF,TGTGCCAGTAGACCCCCCCACGCGGGGACAGCAACCTACGAGCAGTACTTC